This T cell receptor (beta chain) is from a study of cytomegalovirus exposure and HLA in healthy donors. The PCR was carried out with 60 Vbeta primers and 13 Jbeta primers. Sequenced by immunoSEQ multiplex PCR; TCRdb stores in-frame clones only, minus some. The profile shows about 160,000 clones, 79% of them singletons. Germline CDR1 reads MRHNA; CDR2 reads SNTAGT. The CDR3 extends over 13 amino acids. Trimming removed 4 bases from V and 6 bases from J, with 10 bases in between. The sequence derives from a man aged 35 to 55 in good health and CMV-seronegative. This sequence joins TRBV6-4 and TRBJ1-5; weak D call: TRBD1 (6 bases). The sequenced sample consisted of PBMCs. The CDR3 region is CASSAETGQPQHF. CDR3 nucleotides: TGTGCCAGCAGTGCCGAGACAGGTCAGCCCCAGCATTTT.